This TCR beta chain was found in a study of Ad26.COV2.S vaccination and SARS-CoV-2 variants. Treatment in this sample: some 19 received Ad26.COV2.S at low or high dose, single or two shots; several received placebo; per-sample allocation not given. The study sampled participants on day 63 after the first vaccine or placebo injection. Repertoires were generated with immunoSEQ multiplex PCR, while TCRdb's copy carries only in-frame clones and drops some. Of approximately 460,000 clones listed, approximately 90% are singletons. On this clone itself: No antigen is known for it.

CDR1 is SGHRS, CDR2 YFSETQ, per germline. V trimming: 4 bases; J trimming: 4 bases; junction bases outside the gene matches: 5. The CDR3 consists of 15 residues. The study's findings and limits: Placebo recipients and vaccine recipients were similar in non-spike TCR breadth. Responses of T cells in total may have been underestimated by the TCR breadth and depth analyses.

This material consisted of peripheral blood, taken in a trial of Ad26.COV2.S vaccine versus placebo. The genes are TRBV5-1 and TRBJ1-2; TRBD1 agrees at 12 bases. The receptor was isolated from a person aged 18-60 years who received the Ad26.COV2.S COVID-19 vaccine or a placebo. The CDR3 DNA reads as TGCGCCAGCAGCGACGGGACAGGGGGCGCCTATGGCTACACCTTC. Translation gives CASSDGTGGAYGYTF.